One sample yielded the 4 T cell receptor beta chains listed below, sequenced in a study of T cells after somatic rescue of genetic block. Profiling relied on immunoSEQ multiplex PCR, and the TCRdb table lists in-frame clones only, not all of them. There are approximately 10,000 clones in the sample; less than 80% occur only once, and roughly 12% lies in the top ten. The specimen was peripheral blood mononuclear cells (PBMCs). Receptors were obtained from a boy aged 5-17 years.

This clone has only one observation. The rearrangement joins TRBV27 to TRBJ1-3, with TRBD1 matching 7 bases. Per the germline V gene, CDR1 is MNHEY and CDR2 is SMNVEV (reference sequence). Trimming removed 5 bases from V and 2 bases from J; junction bases left unmatched: 12. The CDR3 contains 17 residues. The CDR3 sequence is CASSTRTGLRAGNTIYF. In nucleotides, the CDR3 is TGTGCCAGCAGTACAAGGACAGGCCTCAGGGCTGGAAACACCATATATTTT.

V usage is TRBV18 and J usage is TRBJ2-3, with 11 bases aligning to TRBD1. J lost 5 bases, V lost 8 bases, and 9 bases had no gene match. Germline V lookup: CDR1 KGHSH, CDR2 LQKENI. CDR3 length: 15 amino acids. CDR3 protein: CASPLGTGGRDTQYF. The CDR3 DNA reads TGTGCCAGCCCCCTCGGGACAGGGGGAAGAGATACGCAGTATTTT.

The rearrangement uses TRBV6-6 and TRBJ2-7; D is unclear. Trimming pared 6 bases from V and 1 base from J, leaving 4 bases between. The CDR3 has 11 amino acids. The germline V gene has CDR1 MNHNY and CDR2 SVGAGI (reference sequence). CDR3 residues: CASSISYEQYF. The DNA for the CDR3 is TGTGCCAGCAGCATTTCCTACGAGCAGTACTTC.

This rearrangement joins TRBV19 to TRBJ1-1; D perhaps matches TRBD1 (5 bases). The CDR3 loop spans 14 amino acids. The germline V and J ends were trimmed by 3 bases and 2 bases, with 10 bases remaining between them. Germline CDR1 LNHDA, CDR2 SQIVND (reference sequence). Here the CDR3 DNA reads TGTGCCAGTAGTATGGGACCGGTTAACACTGAAGCTTTCTTT. This gives the protein CASSMGPVNTEAFF.